The T cell receptor (beta chain) under discussion was sequenced for a study of glioma-infiltrating T cells after dendritic cell vaccination. Study-wide context: Treatment, given 2003 to 2012, was autologous tumor lysate-pulsed dendritic cell vaccination. Study-wide points: Longer survival after dendritic cell vaccination followed higher pretreatment TIL content.

CDR1 is SNHLY, CDR2 FYNNEI, per germline. This CDR3 has 16 residues. V shed 1 base, J shed 3 bases, and the junction held 8 bases outside the gene matches. A note on this clone: Antigen unknown.

The primer mix had 60 V beta and 13 J beta primers. The data were produced by immunoSEQ multiplex PCR, yet TCRdb's version contains in-frame clones alone and is incomplete. The repertoire holds about 38,000 clones, with about 80% as singletons. This receptor was identified in a human donor with glioblastoma. This chain links TRBV2 with TRBJ1-2; 7 positions match TRBD1. The sequencing here drew on blood, taken before dendritic cell vaccination. The CDR3 DNA reads TGTGCCAGCAGTGAAGAGGGGACAGCCCGGTACTATGGCTACACCTTC. It translates to CASSEEGTARYYGYTF. Supplemented by reference TRBV2 and TRBJ1-2, the full variable domain reads EPEVTQTPSHQVTQMGQEVILRCVPISNHLYFYWYRQILGQKVEFLVSFYNNEISEKSEIFDDQFSVERPDGSNFTLKIRSTKLEDSAMYFCASSEEGTARYYGYTFGSGTRLTVV.